This T cell receptor beta chain was captured in a study of blood T cell repertoires in COVID-19 (TCRdb year 2020). The study in broad terms: Samples covering the acute and convalescent phases of COVID-19 were provided by collaborators in the United States, Italy and Spain. Sample metadata almost always included a de-identified subject ID, COVID-19 status, age in years and sex. Deeply sampled blood TCRbeta repertoires from subjects exposed to, actively infected with, or recovered from COVID-19 were included in the dataset. The prospective study material was composed of cDNA or gDNA derived from T cells, B-cell-depleted T cells, or PBMCs. A freely available public database, intended as a resource for researchers studying the immune response to SARS-CoV-2, is where the repertoires were released. Where available, HLA class I and class II types were taken from metadata supplied by the sample provider and were not determined by assay-based typing. Samples came from the ongoing ImmuneRACE study (first 160 participants) plus 1,254 subjects from 6 global collaborators. Paper-wide results and their limitations: How much clinical and demographic metadata was included differed by source and by participant, and the metadata was provided uncurated.

Another Seattle source contributed samples from volunteer blood donors who had recovered from COVID-19. Whole blood was collected in K2EDTA tubes by collaborating institutions according to the institutions' own protocols. Collaborator samples were shipped for TCRbeta analysis as frozen whole blood, isolated PBMCs, or DNA extracted from either sample type. TCRbeta CDR3 regions were amplified from genomic DNA by means of the immunoSEQ Assay, a bias-controlled multiplex PCR. From the authors' description of their analysis: The number of nucleated cells in each sample was estimated from the amplification of reference gene primers within the assay. To quantify the absolute abundance of each unique TCRbeta CDR3 rearrangement, sequence reads were collapsed and filtered. For each sample, productive Simpson clonality was calculated as the square root of Simpson's diversity index across productive rearrangements. Entries here come from immuneACCESS through TCRdb and include only in-frame sequences with V and J called. Some clones fail to appear in such tables; in the studies checked, an unresolved V gene covers under half of the shortfall, and the cause of the remainder is unknown. V, J and clone size reflect that table, while D and trimming were determined from the DNA. The sample includes 250,000 to 350,000 clones, with around 88% observed a single time. The top ten clonotypes cover more than 6.5% of the sample.

In regard to this clone: The antigen this receptor binds is unknown. Base qualities are missing; no much larger clone stands one base away.

Material: peripheral blood. This clonotype was obtained from a woman aged 25 to 39 who had recovered from COVID-19.

For the CDR3, the sequence is CASSHPSGTDNSGANVLTF. The base sequence is TGTGCCAGCAGTCACCCCTCCGGGACAGATAACTCTGGGGCCAACGTCCTGACTTTC. Recombination connected TRBV5-4 to TRBJ2-6; 7 bases in the middle match TRBD1. Trimming leaves V shorter by 5 bases and J shorter by 0 bases, with the junction holding 14 bases beyond the gene matches. Per the germline V gene (reference sequence), SGHNT is the CDR1 and YYREEE is the CDR2. Including the terminal cysteine and phenylalanine, the CDR3 comprises 19 residues. Only the CDR3 DNA stays, 57 bases, in frame from base 1. When the CDR3 is completed using the reference TRBV5-4 and TRBJ2-6 genes on either side, the full variable domain is ETGVTQSPTHLIKTRGQQVTLRCSSQSGHNTVSWYQQALGQGPQFIFQYYREEENGRGNFPPRFSGLQFPNYSSELNVNALELDDSALYLCASSHPSGTDNSGANVLTFGAGSRLTVL.